The 5 T cell receptor beta chains below come from one sample, sequenced in a study of neoadjuvant anti-PD-1 for oral cavity cancer. Generated by immunoSEQ multiplex PCR, the TCRdb table keeps only in-frame clones and is missing some. The sample contains tens of thousands of clones, 86% of which appear only once. As to time point: after neoadjuvant nivolumab, at surgical resection. The material sequenced was PBMCs, taken after nivolumab (anti-PD-1) treatment. Receptors were obtained from a person between 40 and 79 years old with oral cavity squamous cell carcinoma.

This rearrangement joins TRBV5-1 to TRBJ2-7; D unclear. CDR1 and CDR2 from the germline V gene are SGHRS and YFSETQ. The CDR3 contains 15 residues. The V end was cut by 0 bases, the J end by 2 bases, with 12 bases between. The CDR3 spells CASSLAPATTYEQYF. The CDR3, as DNA: TGCGCCAGCAGCTTGGCCCCAGCTACAACCTACGAGCAGTACTTC.

The rearrangement links TRBV19 to TRBJ1-2; D not resolved. This CDR3 contains 14 residues. V was trimmed by 5 bases and J by 2 bases, leaving 12 bases between them. From germline, CDR1 is LNHDA and CDR2 SQIVND (reference sequence). The CDR3 here is CASSSWRQNYGYTF. For the CDR3, the DNA is TGTGCCAGTAGTTCCTGGAGGCAGAACTATGGCTACACCTTC.

The genes are TRBV27 and TRBJ2-1; tentative D call: TRBD2 (7 bases). This CDR3 spans 17 amino acids. V lost 5 bases and J 5 bases, leaving 22 bases between the germline ends. Germline assignment: CDR1 MNHEY and CDR2 SMNVEV (reference sequence). This chain's CDR3 is CASSGSGGPGDNNEQFF. The CDR3 bases are TGTGCCAGCAGTGGGTCGGGGGGCCCCGGGGATAACAATGAGCAGTTCTTC.

This clone has just one count. The CDR3 protein is CASSSYRGRVVETQYF. DNA for the CDR3: TGTGCCAGCAGTTCCTATAGGGGGAGGGTGGTAGAGACCCAGTACTTC. The chain couples TRBV11-2 to TRBJ2-5, with D maybe TRBD2 (7 bases). V gave up 6 bases and J gave up 4 bases, with 21 bases separating them. The CDR3 spans 16 residues. Looked up from germline, CDR1 is SGHAT and CDR2 is FQNNGV. Supplemented by reference TRBV11-2 and TRBJ2-5, the full variable domain reads EAGVAQSPRYKIIEKRQSVAFWCNPISGHATLYWYQQILGQGPKLLIQFQNNGVVDDSQLPKDRFSAERLKGVDSTLKIQPAKLEDSAVYLCASSSYRGRVVETQYFGPGTRLLVL.

V gene TRBV19 combines with J gene TRBJ2-1; TRBD1 agrees at 9 bases. This CDR3 is built from 16 residues. Germline CDR1 LNHDA, CDR2 SQIVND (reference sequence). V dropped 6 bases and J dropped 9; count of bases not matched to a gene: 15. The DNA of the CDR3 is TGTGCCAGTAGGGGAAGGCTGGACAGGGGATTCGTTGAGCAGTTCTTC. Protein: CASRGRLDRGFVEQFF.